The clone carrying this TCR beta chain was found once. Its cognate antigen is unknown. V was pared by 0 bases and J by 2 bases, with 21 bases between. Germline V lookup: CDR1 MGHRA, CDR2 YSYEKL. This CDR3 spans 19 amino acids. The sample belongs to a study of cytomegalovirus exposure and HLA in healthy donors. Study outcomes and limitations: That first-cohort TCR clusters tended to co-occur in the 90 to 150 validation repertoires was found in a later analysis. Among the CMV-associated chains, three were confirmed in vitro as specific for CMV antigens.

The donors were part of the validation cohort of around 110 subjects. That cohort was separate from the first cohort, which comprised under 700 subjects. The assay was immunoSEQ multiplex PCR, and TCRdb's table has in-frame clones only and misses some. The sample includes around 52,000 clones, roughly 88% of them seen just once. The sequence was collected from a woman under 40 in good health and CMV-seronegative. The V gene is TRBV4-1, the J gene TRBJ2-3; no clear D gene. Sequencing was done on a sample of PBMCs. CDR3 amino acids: CASSQDLGFLDFYTDTQYF. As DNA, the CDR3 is TGCGCCAGCAGCCAAGATCTAGGCTTCTTAGATTTTTACACAGATACGCAGTATTTT.